This T cell receptor (beta chain) was obtained from a study of blood T cell repertoires in COVID-19. Study summary: PBMCs, B-cell-depleted T cells, or T cells provided the cDNA or gDNA that made up the material.

Per germline, CDR1 SGHTA and CDR2 FQGNSA. J was trimmed by 10 bases and V by 6 bases; bases with no gene match: 14. This CDR3 spans 16 amino acids. In terms of age and location, participants ranged from roughly 18 to 90 years and lived in about two dozen US areas. Clinical history reported by participants formed the basis on which cohorts were assigned. In the source study's methods: From reference gene primer amplification, estimates of nucleated cell counts were derived. Repertoires were generated with immunoSEQ multiplex PCR, while TCRdb's copy carries only in-frame clones and drops some. Clone size and the V and J calls come from that table; the DNA yielded D and trimming. The sample holds approximately 200,000 clones; roughly four fifths are singletons and the top ten take 12%.

The TCR originated in a man aged 40-49 years who had recovered from COVID-19. The sample was PBMCs or T cells enriched from blood (not recorded which). This chain uses TRBV7-2 with TRBJ1-6; 8 nucleotides align to TRBD1. The CDR3: CASRNMDRARGSPLHF. CDR3 sequence (DNA): TGTGCCAGCAGGAATATGGACAGGGCAAGGGGATCACCCCTCCACTTT.